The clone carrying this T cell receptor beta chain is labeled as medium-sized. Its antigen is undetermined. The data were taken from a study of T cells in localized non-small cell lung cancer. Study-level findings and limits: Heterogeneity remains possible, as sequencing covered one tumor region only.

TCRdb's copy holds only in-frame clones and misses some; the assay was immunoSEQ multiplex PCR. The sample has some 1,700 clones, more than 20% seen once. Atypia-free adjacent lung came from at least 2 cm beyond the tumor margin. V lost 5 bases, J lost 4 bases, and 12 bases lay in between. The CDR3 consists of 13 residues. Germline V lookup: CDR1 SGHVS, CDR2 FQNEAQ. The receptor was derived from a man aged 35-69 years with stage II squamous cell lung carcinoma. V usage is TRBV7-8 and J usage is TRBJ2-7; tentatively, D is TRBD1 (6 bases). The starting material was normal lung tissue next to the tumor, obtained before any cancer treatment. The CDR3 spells CASSPGQNYEQYF. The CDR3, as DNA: TGTGCCAGCAGCCCCGGACAGAATTACGAGCAGTACTTC.